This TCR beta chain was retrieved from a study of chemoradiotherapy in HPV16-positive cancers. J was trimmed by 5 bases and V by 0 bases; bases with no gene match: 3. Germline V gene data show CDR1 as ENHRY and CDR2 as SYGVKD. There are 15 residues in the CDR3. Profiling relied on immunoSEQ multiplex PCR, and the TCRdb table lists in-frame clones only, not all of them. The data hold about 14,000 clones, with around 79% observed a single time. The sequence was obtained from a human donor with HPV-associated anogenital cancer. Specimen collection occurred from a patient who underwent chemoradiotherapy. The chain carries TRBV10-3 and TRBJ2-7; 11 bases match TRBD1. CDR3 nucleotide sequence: TGTGCCATCAGTGAGTCGGGACAGGGGGTGGACGAGCAGTACTTC. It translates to CAISESGQGVDEQYF.